The TCR beta chain under discussion was sequenced for a study of cytomegalovirus exposure and HLA in healthy donors. Study-level information: Inside one of the first data releases sat 85 million or so unique TCRs taken from HLA-typed donors. Caucasian-associated ancestry cluster membership applied to approximately 84% of over 350 genotyped donors.

The PCR made use of 60 Vbeta and 13 Jbeta primers. Clones were sequenced by immunoSEQ multiplex PCR, and TCRdb holds only the in-frame ones, with some missing. The sample shows 150,000 to 200,000 clones, about 82% of them seen only once. This clone has just a few counts. With 8 bases removed from V and 1 base from J, the gap between germline ends came to 10 bases. The CDR3 has 13 residues. Per germline, CDR1 MDHEN and CDR2 SYDVKM. This TCR was sampled from a man in his late teens or twenties in good health and CMV-seronegative. The rearrangement links TRBV28 to TRBJ2-3, with D possibly matching TRBD2 (6 bases). Sequenced material: PBMCs. CDR3 nucleotide sequence: TGTGCCAGCCAGGGCGGGGGCACAGATACGCAGTATTTT. It specifies CASQGGGTDTQYF.